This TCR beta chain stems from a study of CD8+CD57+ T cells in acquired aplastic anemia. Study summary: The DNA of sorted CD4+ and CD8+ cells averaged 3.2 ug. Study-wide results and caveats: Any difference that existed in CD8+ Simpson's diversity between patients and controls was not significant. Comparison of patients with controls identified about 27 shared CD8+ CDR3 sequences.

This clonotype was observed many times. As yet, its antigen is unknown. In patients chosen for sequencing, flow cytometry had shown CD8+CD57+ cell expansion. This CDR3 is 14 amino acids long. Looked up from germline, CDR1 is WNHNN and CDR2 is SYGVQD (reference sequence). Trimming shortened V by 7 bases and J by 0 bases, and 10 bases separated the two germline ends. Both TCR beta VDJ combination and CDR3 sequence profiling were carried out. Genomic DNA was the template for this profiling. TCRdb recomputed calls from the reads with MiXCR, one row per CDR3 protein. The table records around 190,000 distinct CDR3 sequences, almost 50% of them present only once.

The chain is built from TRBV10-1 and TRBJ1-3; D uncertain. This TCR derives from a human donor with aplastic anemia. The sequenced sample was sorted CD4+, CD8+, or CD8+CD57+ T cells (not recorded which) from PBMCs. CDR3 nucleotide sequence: TGCGCCAGCAAGAGGACTGCCTCTGGAAACACCATATATTTT. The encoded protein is CASKRTASGNTIYF.